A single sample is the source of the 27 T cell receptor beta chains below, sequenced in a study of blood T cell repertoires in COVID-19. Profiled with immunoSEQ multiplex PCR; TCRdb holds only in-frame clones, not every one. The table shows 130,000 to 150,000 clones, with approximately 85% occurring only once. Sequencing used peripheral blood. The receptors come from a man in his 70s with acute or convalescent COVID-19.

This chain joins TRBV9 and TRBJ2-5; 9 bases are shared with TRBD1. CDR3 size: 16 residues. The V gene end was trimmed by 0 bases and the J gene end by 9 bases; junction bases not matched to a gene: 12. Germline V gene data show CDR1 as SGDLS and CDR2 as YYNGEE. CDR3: CASSVEEQGARGAQYF. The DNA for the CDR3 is TGTGCCAGCAGCGTAGAGGAACAGGGGGCAAGAGGGGCCCAGTACTTC.

The DNA of the CDR3 is TGTGCCAGTAGTAAAGTCACGTCTAGCGGAAACACCATATATTTT. Its protein is CASSKVTSSGNTIYF. The chain recombines TRBV19 with TRBJ1-3; D call uncertain. With 4 bases removed from V and 4 bases from J, the gap between germline ends came to 14 bases. The CDR3 runs 15 residues. The germline V gene encodes CDR1 LNHDA and CDR2 SQIVND (reference sequence).

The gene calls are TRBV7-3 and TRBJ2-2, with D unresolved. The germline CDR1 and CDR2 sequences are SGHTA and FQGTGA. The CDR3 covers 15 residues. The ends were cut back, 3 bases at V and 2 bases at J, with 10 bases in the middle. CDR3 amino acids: CASSFLSGNTGELFF. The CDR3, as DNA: TGTGCCAGCAGCTTTTTATCGGGTAACACCGGGGAGCTGTTTTTT.

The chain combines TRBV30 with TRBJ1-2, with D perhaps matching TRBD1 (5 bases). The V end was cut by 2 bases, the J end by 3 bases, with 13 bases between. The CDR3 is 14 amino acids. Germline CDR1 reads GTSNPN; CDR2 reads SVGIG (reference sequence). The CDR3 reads CAWSLGTGYYGYTF. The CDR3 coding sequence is TGTGCCTGGAGTTTAGGCACAGGCTACTATGGCTACACCTTC.

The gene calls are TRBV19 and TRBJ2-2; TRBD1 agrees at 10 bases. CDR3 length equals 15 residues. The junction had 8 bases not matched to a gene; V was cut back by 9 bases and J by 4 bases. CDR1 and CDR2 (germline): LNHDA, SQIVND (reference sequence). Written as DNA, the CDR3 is TGTGCCAGCGATCCTGGGACAGGGGTCACCGGGGAGCTGTTTTTT. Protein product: CASDPGTGVTGELFF.

The CDR3 DNA is TGTGCCAGCAACCAAAGACAGGCGATGAGTTCACCCCTCCACTTT. It specifies CASNQRQAMSSPLHF. The chain employs TRBV11-2 and TRBJ1-6, with D possibly being TRBD1 (6 bases). This CDR3 region has 15 residues. Between the trimmed V and J ends, which lost 7 bases and 9 bases, there was a span of 19 bases. In germline, CDR1 is SGHAT, CDR2 FQNNGV.

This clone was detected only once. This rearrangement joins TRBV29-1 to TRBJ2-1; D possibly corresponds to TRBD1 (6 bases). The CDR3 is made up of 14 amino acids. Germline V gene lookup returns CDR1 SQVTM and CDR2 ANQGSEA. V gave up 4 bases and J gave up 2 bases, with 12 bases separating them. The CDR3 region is CSVARRGTYNEQFF. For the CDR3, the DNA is TGCAGCGTTGCGCGCAGGGGCACCTACAATGAGCAGTTCTTC.

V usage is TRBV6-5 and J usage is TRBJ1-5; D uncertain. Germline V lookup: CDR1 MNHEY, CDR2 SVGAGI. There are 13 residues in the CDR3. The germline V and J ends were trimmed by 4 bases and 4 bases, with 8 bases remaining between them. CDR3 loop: CASSSIGNQPQHF. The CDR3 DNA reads TGTGCCAGCAGTTCCATCGGGAATCAGCCCCAGCATTTT.

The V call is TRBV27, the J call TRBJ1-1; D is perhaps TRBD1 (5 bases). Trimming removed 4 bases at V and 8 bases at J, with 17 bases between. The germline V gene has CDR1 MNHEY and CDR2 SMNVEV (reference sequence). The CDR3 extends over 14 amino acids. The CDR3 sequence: CASSSQDGRGEAFF. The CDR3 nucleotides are TGTGCCAGCAGTTCCCAGGACGGGAGGGGCGAAGCTTTCTTT.

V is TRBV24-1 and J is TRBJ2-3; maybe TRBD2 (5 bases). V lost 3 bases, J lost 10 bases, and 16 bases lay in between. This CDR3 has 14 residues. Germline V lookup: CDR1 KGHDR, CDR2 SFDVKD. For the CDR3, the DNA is TGTGCCACCAGTGATCGGGGATACACCGGATCGCAGTATTTT. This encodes CATSDRGYTGSQYF.

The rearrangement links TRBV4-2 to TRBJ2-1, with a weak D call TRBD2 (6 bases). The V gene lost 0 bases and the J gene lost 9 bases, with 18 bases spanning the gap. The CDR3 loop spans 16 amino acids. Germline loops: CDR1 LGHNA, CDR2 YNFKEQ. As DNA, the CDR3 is TGTGCCAGCAGCCAAGAGGTGGCGGGAACCCCCCGTGAGCAGTTCTTC. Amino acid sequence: CASSQEVAGTPREQFF.

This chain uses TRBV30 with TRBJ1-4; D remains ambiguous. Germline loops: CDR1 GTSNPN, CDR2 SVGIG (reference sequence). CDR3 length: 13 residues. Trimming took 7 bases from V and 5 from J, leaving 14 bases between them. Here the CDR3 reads CAYNSGTNEKLFF. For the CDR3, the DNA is TGTGCCTATAACTCAGGTACCAATGAAAAACTGTTTTTT.

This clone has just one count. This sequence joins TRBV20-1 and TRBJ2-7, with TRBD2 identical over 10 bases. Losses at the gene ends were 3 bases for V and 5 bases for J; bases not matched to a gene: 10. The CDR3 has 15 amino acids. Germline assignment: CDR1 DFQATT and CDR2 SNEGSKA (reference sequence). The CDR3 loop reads CSASGAASGSNEQYF. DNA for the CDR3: TGCAGTGCTAGTGGCGCAGCTAGCGGGAGCAACGAGCAGTACTTC.

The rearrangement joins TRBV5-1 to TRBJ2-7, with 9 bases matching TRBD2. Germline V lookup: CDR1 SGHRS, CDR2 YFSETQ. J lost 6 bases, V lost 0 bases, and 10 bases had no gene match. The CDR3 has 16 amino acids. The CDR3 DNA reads TGCGCCAGCAGCTTGGAGCTAGCGGGGCCTAGGGCCGAGCAGTACTTC. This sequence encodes CASSLELAGPRAEQYF.

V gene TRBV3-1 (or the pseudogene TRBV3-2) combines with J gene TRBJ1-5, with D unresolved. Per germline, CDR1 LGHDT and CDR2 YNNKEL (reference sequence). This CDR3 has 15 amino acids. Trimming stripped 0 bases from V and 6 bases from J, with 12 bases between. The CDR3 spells CASSQDLTESQPQHF. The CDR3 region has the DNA TGTGCCAGCAGCCAAGATTTAACAGAAAGTCAGCCCCAGCATTTT.

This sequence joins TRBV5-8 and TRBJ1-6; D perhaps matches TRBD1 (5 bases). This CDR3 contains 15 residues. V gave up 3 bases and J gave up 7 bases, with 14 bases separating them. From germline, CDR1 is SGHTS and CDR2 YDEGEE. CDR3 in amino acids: CASSYRGKGNSPLHF. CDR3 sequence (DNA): TGTGCCAGCAGCTACCGGGGGAAAGGGAATTCACCCCTCCACTTT.

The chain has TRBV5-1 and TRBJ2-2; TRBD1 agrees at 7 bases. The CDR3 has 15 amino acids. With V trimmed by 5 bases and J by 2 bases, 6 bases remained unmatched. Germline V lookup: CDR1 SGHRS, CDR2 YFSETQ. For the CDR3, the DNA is TGCGCCAGCAGTCAAGGGACAGCCAACACCGGGGAGCTGTTTTTT. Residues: CASSQGTANTGELFF.

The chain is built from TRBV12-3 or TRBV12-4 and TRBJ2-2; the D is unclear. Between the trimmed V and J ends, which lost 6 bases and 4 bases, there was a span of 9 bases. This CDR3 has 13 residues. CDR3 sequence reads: CASRLLRTGELFF. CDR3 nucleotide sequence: TGTGCCAGCAGGCTCTTGCGCACCGGGGAGCTGTTTTTT.

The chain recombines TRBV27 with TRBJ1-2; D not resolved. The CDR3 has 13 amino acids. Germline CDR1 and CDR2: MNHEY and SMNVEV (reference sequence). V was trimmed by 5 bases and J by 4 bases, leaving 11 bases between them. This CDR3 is CASSTAGLYGYTF. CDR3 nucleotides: TGTGCCAGCAGTACAGCAGGTCTCTATGGCTACACCTTC.

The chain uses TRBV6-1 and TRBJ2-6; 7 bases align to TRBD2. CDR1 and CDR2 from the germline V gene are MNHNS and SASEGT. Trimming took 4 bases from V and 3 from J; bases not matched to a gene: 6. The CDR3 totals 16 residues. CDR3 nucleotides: TGTGCCAGCAGTGCCGAGACTAGCTTTGGGGCCAACGTCCTGACTTTC. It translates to CASSAETSFGANVLTF.

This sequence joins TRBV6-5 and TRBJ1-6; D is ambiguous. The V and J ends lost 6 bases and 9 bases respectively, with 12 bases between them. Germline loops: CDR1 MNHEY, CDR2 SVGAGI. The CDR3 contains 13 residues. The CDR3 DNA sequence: TGTGCCAGCAGCGGCCCGAGCGGTTCACCCCTCCACTTT. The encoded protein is CASSGPSGSPLHF.

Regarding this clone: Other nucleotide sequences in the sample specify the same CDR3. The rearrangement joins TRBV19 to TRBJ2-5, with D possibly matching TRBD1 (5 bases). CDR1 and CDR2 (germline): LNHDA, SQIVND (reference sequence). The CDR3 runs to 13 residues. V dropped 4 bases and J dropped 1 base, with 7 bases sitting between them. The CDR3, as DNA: TGTGCCAGTAGTAGCACAGGCCAAGAGACCCAGTACTTC. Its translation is CASSSTGQETQYF.

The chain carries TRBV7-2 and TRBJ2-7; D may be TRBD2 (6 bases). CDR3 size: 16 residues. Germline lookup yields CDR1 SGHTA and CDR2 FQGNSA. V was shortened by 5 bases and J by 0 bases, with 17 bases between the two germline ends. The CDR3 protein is CASSLIAVEYSYEQYF. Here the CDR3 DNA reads TGTGCCAGCAGCCTGATAGCGGTTGAATACTCCTACGAGCAGTACTTC. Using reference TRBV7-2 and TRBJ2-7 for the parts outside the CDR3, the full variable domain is GAGVSQSPSNKVTEKGKDVELRCDPISGHTALYWYRQSLGQGLEFLIYFQGNSAPDKSGLPSDRFSAERTGGSVSTLTIQRTQQEDSAVYLCASSLIAVEYSYEQYFGPGTRLTVT.

The CDR3 is CASSFTGGSGNTIYF. CDR3 DNA sequence: TGTGCCAGCAGCTTTACAGGGGGCTCTGGAAACACCATATATTTT. J is TRBJ1-3 and V is TRBV14; 8 bases fit TRBD1. This CDR3 spans 15 amino acids. Germline CDR1 and CDR2: SGHDN and FVKESK. Losses at the gene ends were 5 bases for V and 0 bases for J; bases not matched to a gene: 3.

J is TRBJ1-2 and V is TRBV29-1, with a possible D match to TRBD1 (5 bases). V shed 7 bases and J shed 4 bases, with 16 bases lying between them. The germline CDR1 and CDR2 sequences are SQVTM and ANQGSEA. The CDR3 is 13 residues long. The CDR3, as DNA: TGCAGCGCCCTCGCGGGGCACGGCTATGGCTACACCTTC. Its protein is CSALAGHGYGYTF. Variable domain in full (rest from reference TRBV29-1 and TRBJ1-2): SAVISQKPSRDICQRGTSLTIQCQVDSQVTMMFWYRQQPGQSLTLIATANQGSEATYESGFVIDKFPISRPNLTFSTLTVSNMSPEDSSIYLCSALAGHGYGYTFGSGTRLTVV.

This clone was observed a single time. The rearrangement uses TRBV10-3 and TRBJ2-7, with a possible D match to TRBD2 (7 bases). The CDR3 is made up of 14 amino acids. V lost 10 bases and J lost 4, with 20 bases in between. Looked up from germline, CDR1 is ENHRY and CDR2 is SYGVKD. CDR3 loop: CANGPRGEGYEQYF. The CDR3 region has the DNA TGTGCCAACGGGCCGAGGGGGGAGGGATACGAGCAGTACTTC.

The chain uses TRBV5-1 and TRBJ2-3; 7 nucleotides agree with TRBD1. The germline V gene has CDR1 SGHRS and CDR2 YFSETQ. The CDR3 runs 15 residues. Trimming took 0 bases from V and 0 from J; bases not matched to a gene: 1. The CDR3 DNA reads TGCGCCAGCAGCTTGGTACAGGGGAGCACAGATACGCAGTATTTT. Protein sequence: CASSLVQGSTDTQYF.